Listed below are T cell receptor beta chains from one sample, sequenced in a study of blood T cell repertoires in COVID-19. Generated by immunoSEQ multiplex PCR, the TCRdb table keeps only in-frame clones and is missing some. Counted here are about 35,000 clones, around 88% occurring once; the ten biggest clones make up roughly 5%. Sequencing was performed on peripheral blood. The source of these receptors is a woman between 65 and 79 years old with active COVID-19. Each CDR3 is given with its conserved first and last residue. Rows may omit the clone size; those that give it use once, few, many or a size class.

j_call: TRBJ2-1
v_call: TRBV6-5
clone_size: .
cdr3_length: 13
cdr3_aa: CASRISRGGEQFF

j_call: TRBJ1-2
v_call: TRBV18
clone_size: .
cdr3_length: 14
cdr3_aa: CASSPPRADYGYTF

j_call: TRBJ1-1
v_call: TRBV5-4
clone_size: .
cdr3_length: 16
cdr3_aa: CASSSRDREIDTEAFF

j_call: TRBJ1-4
v_call: TRBV18
clone_size: .
cdr3_length: 18
cdr3_aa: CASSGAGTGIRTNEKLFF

j_call: TRBJ1-2
v_call: TRBV19
clone_size: .
cdr3_length: 14
cdr3_aa: CASRYQGQNYGYTF

j_call: TRBJ2-7
v_call: TRBV28
clone_size: .
cdr3_length: 15
cdr3_aa: CASSLPLGTSYEQYF

j_call: TRBJ2-3
v_call: TRBV5-6
clone_size: once
cdr3_length: 13
cdr3_aa: CASSFSNTDTQYF

j_call: TRBJ1-2
v_call: TRBV11-2
clone_size: once
cdr3_length: 14
cdr3_aa: CASSFSGGVNGYTF

j_call: TRBJ2-3
v_call: TRBV19
clone_size: once
cdr3_length: 12
cdr3_aa: CASSSRSDTQYF

j_call: TRBJ1-1
v_call: TRBV4-1
clone_size: .
cdr3_length: 12
cdr3_aa: CASSQQETEAFF

j_call: TRBJ1-5
v_call: TRBV5-8
clone_size: once
cdr3_length: 15
cdr3_aa: CASKSGDFSNQPQHF

j_call: TRBJ2-7
v_call: TRBV11-2
clone_size: .
cdr3_length: 17
cdr3_aa: CASSLGDTSGVLYEQYF

j_call: TRBJ2-1
v_call: TRBV6-5
clone_size: .
cdr3_length: 15
cdr3_aa: CASSFGLAGDNEQFF

j_call: TRBJ2-5
v_call: TRBV11-1
clone_size: .
cdr3_length: 12
cdr3_aa: CASSESDLAQYF

j_call: TRBJ1-5
v_call: TRBV5-1
clone_size: .
cdr3_length: 15
cdr3_aa: CASSLGGTGSQPQHF

j_call: TRBJ2-3
v_call: TRBV30
clone_size: .
cdr3_length: 12
cdr3_aa: CACNRQTDTQYF

j_call: TRBJ2-7
v_call: TRBV15
clone_size: .
cdr3_length: 14
cdr3_aa: CATSAQQGYYEQYF

j_call: TRBJ1-1
v_call: TRBV7-2
clone_size: .
cdr3_length: 13
cdr3_aa: CASSPPLNTEAFF

j_call: TRBJ2-4
v_call: TRBV6-1
clone_size: .
cdr3_length: 16
cdr3_aa: CASSEWGQGYKNIQYF

j_call: TRBJ2-5
v_call: TRBV2
clone_size: .
cdr3_length: 12
cdr3_aa: CASSVGIETQYF

j_call: TRBJ2-2
v_call: TRBV12-3/TRBV12-4
clone_size: .
cdr3_length: 12
cdr3_aa: CASSRDTGELFF

j_call: TRBJ2-1
v_call: TRBV5-6
clone_size: .
cdr3_length: 16
cdr3_aa: CASMVASGGPYNEQFF

j_call: TRBJ2-1
v_call: TRBV6-5
clone_size: .
cdr3_length: 14
cdr3_aa: CASRPGGSYNEQFF

j_call: TRBJ1-1
v_call: TRBV30
clone_size: .
cdr3_length: 13
cdr3_aa: CAWSPGGSAEAFF

j_call: TRBJ2-5
v_call: TRBV28
clone_size: .
cdr3_length: 14
cdr3_aa: CASSPRQGWETQYF

j_call: TRBJ2-2
v_call: TRBV5-1
clone_size: .
cdr3_length: 17
cdr3_aa: CASSPRLAGGNGGELFF

j_call: TRBJ2-3
v_call: TRBV24-1
clone_size: .
cdr3_length: 15
cdr3_aa: CATSDNDRSTDTQYF